These 31 T cell receptor beta chains originate from one sample sequenced in a study of blood T cell repertoires in COVID-19 (TCRdb year 2020). Library generation was performed with the immunoSEQ multiplex PCR assay. TCRdb holds this immuneACCESS table with in-frame rearrangements only. Some clones are missing; in checked studies, unresolved V genes explain under half, and the rest has no known cause. Recorded for this sample are 250,000 or so clones; 80% to 85% of them occurred a single time. The ten largest account for roughly 3.1% of the sample. The sequencing sample was made of PBMCs or T cells enriched from blood (not recorded which). The receptors derive from a man in his fifties who had recovered from COVID-19.

V usage is TRBV7-9 and J usage is TRBJ2-7; 15 bases agree with TRBD2. The germline V gene encodes CDR1 SEHNR and CDR2 FQNEAQ (reference sequence). The CDR3 is 16 residues long. V shed 6 bases, J shed 4 bases, and the junction held 7 bases outside the gene matches. Here the CDR3 reads CASSPRGTSGGYEQYF. The CDR3 DNA is TGTGCCAGCAGTCCGAGAGGGACTAGCGGGGGGTACGAGCAGTACTTC.

V usage is TRBV11-3 and J usage is TRBJ2-7, with D possibly being TRBD1 (6 bases). This CDR3 region has 14 residues. CDR1 is SGHNT and CDR2 is YENEEA in the germline V gene. Trimming stripped 0 bases from V and 2 bases from J, with 8 bases between. The chain's CDR3 is CASSLEGATYEQYF. CDR3 nucleotide sequence: TGTGCCAGCAGCTTAGAGGGGGCGACCTACGAGCAGTACTTC. The entire variable domain, with the rest obtained from reference TRBV11-3 and TRBJ2-7, is as follows: EAGVVQSPRYKIIEKKQPVAFWCNPISGHNTLYWYLQNLGQGPELLIRYENEEAVDDSQLPKDRFSAERLKGVDSTLKIQPAELGDSAVYLCASSLEGATYEQYFGPGTRLTVT.

The CDR3 region has the DNA TGTGCCAGTAGACCACCGTTGGGCAGAAATCAGCCCCAGCATTTT. Translation: CASRPPLGRNQPQHF. The chain links TRBV19 to TRBJ1-5, with no clear D. V dropped 6 bases and J dropped 4 bases, with 16 bases sitting between them. Per the germline V gene, CDR1 is LNHDA and CDR2 is SQIVND (reference sequence). CDR3 size: 15 residues.

V usage is TRBV5-6 and J usage is TRBJ2-7, with TRBD2 matching over 10 bases. This CDR3 is built from 16 residues. CDR1 is SGHDT and CDR2 is YYEEEE in the germline V gene. With 0 bases clipped from V and 4 bases from J, the junction kept 7 bases outside the gene matches. CDR3 nucleotides: TGTGCCAGCAGCTTGGCTTTTAGCGGGGGGTCTTACGAGCAGTACTTC. Protein sequence: CASSLAFSGGSYEQYF.

The chain recombines TRBV28 with TRBJ1-1; TRBD1 matches 7 bases. The CDR3 length is 14 residues. Germline V gives CDR1 MDHEN, CDR2 SYDVKM. The junction had 8 bases not matched to a gene; V was cut back by 5 bases and J by 5 bases. The DNA for the CDR3 is TGTGCCAGCAGTCTGACAGGGCCTAGGACTGAAGCTTTCTTT. The encoded protein is CASSLTGPRTEAFF.

This clone has only one observation. The chain is built from TRBV5-1 and TRBJ1-1; D possibly corresponds to TRBD1 (5 bases). The CDR3 loop spans 12 amino acids. Germline-derived CDR1 and CDR2 are SGHRS and YFSETQ. Trimming removed 10 bases at V and 5 bases at J, with 15 bases between. CDR3 DNA sequence: TGCGCCTGCACTGGTTCAGGGACTGAAGCTTTCTTT. As protein: CACTGSGTEAFF. Full variable domain (outside the CDR3, taken from reference TRBV5-1 and TRBJ1-1): KAGVTQTPRYLIKTRGQQVTLSCSPISGHRSVSWYQQTPGQGLQFLFEYFSETQRNKGNFPGRFSGRQFSNSRSEMNVSTLELGDSALYLCACTGSGTEAFFGQGTRLTVV.

The V gene is TRBV7-6, the J gene TRBJ1-6, with unresolved D. The CDR3 runs to 12 residues. V shed 8 bases and J shed 7 bases, with 9 bases lying between them. Germline assignment: CDR1 SGHVS and CDR2 FNYEAQ. The CDR3: CASRGLNSPLHF. The DNA of the CDR3 is TGTGCCAGCCGCGGACTAAATTCACCCCTCCACTTT. The full variable domain, in which reference TRBV7-6 and TRBJ1-6 provide the parts outside the CDR3, is GAGVSQSPRYKVTKRGQDVALRCDPISGHVSLYWYRQALGQGPEFLTYFNYEAQQDKSGLPNDRFSAERPEGSISTLTIQRTEQRDSAMYRCASRGLNSPLHFGNGTRLTVT.

The chain links TRBV14 to TRBJ2-7, with a weak D call TRBD1 (6 bases). This CDR3 is built from 15 residues. V was pared by 8 bases and J by 2 bases, with 19 bases between. Germline V lookup: CDR1 SGHDN, CDR2 FVKESK. The CDR3 bases are TGTGCCAGCCTCTTAGGGGACACCAGTACCTACGAGCAGTACTTC. Its protein is CASLLGDTSTYEQYF.

The CDR3 sequence is CASSREFHREAFF. The DNA of the CDR3 is TGTGCCAGCAGCCGCGAATTTCATCGAGAAGCTTTCTTT. The chain carries TRBV5-5 and TRBJ1-1; D ambiguous. Trimming removed 4 bases from V and 8 bases from J, with 15 bases in between. CDR1 SGHKS and CDR2 YYEKEE come from the germline V gene (reference sequence). CDR3 length: 13 residues.

In the case of this clone: Different DNA sequences within this sample yield the same CDR3. The chain employs TRBV27 and TRBJ1-2, with 7 bases identical to TRBD1. The junction had 1 base not matched to a gene; V was cut back by 2 bases and J by 4 bases. Germline loops: CDR1 MNHEY, CDR2 SMNVEV (reference sequence). The CDR3 sequence is 13 residues long. The CDR3 coding sequence is TGTGCCAGCAGTTTAGCAGGGGGCTATGGCTACACCTTC. It encodes CASSLAGGYGYTF.

As DNA, the CDR3 is TGTGCCAGCTCACCGACAGGTCCTCGTCCTGAAGCTTTCTTT. Its protein is CASSPTGPRPEAFF. The chain employs TRBV18 and TRBJ1-1, with D maybe TRBD1 (6 bases). The germline V gene has CDR1 KGHSH and CDR2 LQKENI. The CDR3 is 14 amino acids. V lost 3 bases and J 6 bases, leaving 14 bases between the germline ends.

The V call is TRBV6-5, the J call TRBJ1-2; D possibly corresponds to TRBD1 (6 bases). The CDR3 runs 14 residues. Germline CDR1 is MNHEY and CDR2 is SVGAGI. Trimming left V 0 bases short and J 10 bases short, with 15 bases between. This CDR3 reads CASSYSVVRGDYTF. CDR3 nucleotides: TGTGCCAGCAGTTACTCGGTTGTCAGGGGTGACTACACCTTC.

The V and J genes are TRBV5-4 and TRBJ2-7, with 8 nucleotides matching TRBD2. J lost 0 bases, V lost 4 bases, and 9 bases had no gene match. CDR3 length equals 16 residues. CDR1 is SGHNT, CDR2 YYREEE, per germline (reference sequence). The CDR3 loop is CASSPRVAGPSYEQYF. DNA of the CDR3: TGTGCCAGCAGCCCACGCGTAGCGGGACCCTCCTACGAGCAGTACTTC.

The chain is built from TRBV25-1 and TRBJ1-1; 8 bases fit TRBD1. CDR1 is MGHDK, CDR2 SYGVNS, per germline. CDR3 size: 15 residues. V trimming: 4 bases; J trimming: 6 bases; junction bases outside the gene matches: 10. Written as DNA, the CDR3 is TGTGCCAGCAGTGTCCAAGGACAGGGAATCGCTGAAGCTTTCTTT. Protein sequence: CASSVQGQGIAEAFF.

This clone was detected once. The rearrangement uses TRBV7-8 and TRBJ2-7, with D hard to call. The CDR3 contains 15 residues. V lost 0 bases and J 6 bases, leaving 15 bases between the germline ends. CDR1 and CDR2 (germline): SGHVS, FQNEAQ. This chain's CDR3 is CASSLAAGRFAEQYF. The CDR3 region has the DNA TGTGCCAGCAGCTTAGCGGCAGGCCGTTTCGCCGAGCAGTACTTC.

The J gene is TRBJ1-5, the V gene TRBV11-2, with 7 bases fitting TRBD1. Germline V gene lookup returns CDR1 SGHAT and CDR2 FQNNGV. The V gene end was trimmed by 5 bases and the J gene end by 7 bases; junction bases not matched to a gene: 11. This CDR3 is built from 15 residues. The CDR3 region has the DNA TGTGCCAGCAGCAGAGGGGGCGCGAGAAACCAGCCCCAGCATTTT. Residues: CASSRGGARNQPQHF. Variable domain in full (rest from reference TRBV11-2 and TRBJ1-5): EAGVAQSPRYKIIEKRQSVAFWCNPISGHATLYWYQQILGQGPKLLIQFQNNGVVDDSQLPKDRFSAERLKGVDSTLKIQPAKLEDSAVYLCASSRGGARNQPQHFGDGTRLSIL.

The chain recombines TRBV3-1 (or the pseudogene TRBV3-2) with TRBJ1-2, with D hard to call. Germline V gives CDR1 LGHDT, CDR2 YNNKEL (reference sequence). Trimming left V 0 bases short and J 4 bases short, with 18 bases between. The CDR3 runs to 17 residues. CDR3 region: CASSQDVASFYPYGYTF. The CDR3, as DNA: TGTGCCAGCAGCCAAGATGTAGCATCCTTTTACCCCTATGGCTACACCTTC.

The DNA for the CDR3 is TGTGCCAGCAGCGAGAGATACACTGAAGCTTTCTTT. Protein sequence: CASSERYTEAFF. The gene calls are TRBV6-5 and TRBJ1-1; D uncertain. Germline V CDR1 and CDR2: MNHEY, SVGAGI. The CDR3 is 12 residues long. Trimming removed 6 bases from V and 3 bases from J, with 8 bases in between.

The chain uses TRBV25-1 and TRBJ2-3; 7 bases line up with TRBD2. The CDR3 has 14 residues. Germline CDR1 and CDR2: MGHDK and SYGVNS. J was trimmed by 3 bases and V by 5 bases; bases with no gene match: 5. CDR3 sequence reads: CASSPWEGTDTQYF. CDR3 nucleotide sequence: TGTGCCAGCAGTCCGTGGGAGGGGACAGATACGCAGTATTTT. The complete variable domain, with remaining parts taken from reference TRBV25-1 and TRBJ2-3, reads EADIYQTPRYLVIGTGKKITLECSQTMGHDKMYWYQQDPGMELHLIHYSYGVNSTEKGDLSSESTVSRIRTEHFPLTLESARPSHTSQYLCASSPWEGTDTQYFGPGTRLTVL.

V gene TRBV28 combines with J gene TRBJ2-7; TRBD2 aligns across 15 bases. V lost 6 bases and J lost 2; bases outside the gene matches: 11. The CDR3 contains 18 residues. Germline V gene lookup returns CDR1 MDHEN and CDR2 SYDVKM. CDR3 region: CASSTIGTSGRPTYEQYF. For the CDR3, the DNA is TGTGCCAGCAGCACGATAGGGACTAGCGGGAGGCCGACCTACGAGCAGTACTTC.

The V call is TRBV25-1, the J call TRBJ1-1, with no clear D. Trimming left V 3 bases short and J 10 bases short, with 15 bases between. Germline-derived CDR1 and CDR2 are MGHDK and SYGVNS. The CDR3 loop spans 13 amino acids. The CDR3 here is CASSDPWNLGAFF. DNA of the CDR3: TGTGCCAGCAGTGACCCTTGGAATCTAGGAGCTTTCTTT.

V is TRBV29-1 and J is TRBJ1-2, with TRBD1 matching 9 bases. V lost 6 bases to trimming and J lost 5 bases; unmatched junction nucleotides: 16. The CDR3 length is 16 residues. From germline, CDR1 is SQVTM and CDR2 ANQGSEA. For the CDR3, the DNA is TGCAGCGTGTATACCACAGGGGGCGCAGCTTTTTATGGCTACACCTTC. Translated, it gives CSVYTTGGAAFYGYTF.

This clone was detected only a few times. The rearrangement links TRBV28 to TRBJ2-1, with 8 bases aligning to TRBD2. The CDR3 contains 14 residues. Germline assignment: CDR1 MDHEN and CDR2 SYDVKM. V gave up 7 bases and J gave up 10 bases; unmatched junction bases: 12. CDR3 in DNA: TGTGCCAGCATCTCAACGGCGAGACTAGCGGAGCAGTTCTTC. Amino acid sequence: CASISTARLAEQFF.

The rearrangement uses TRBV6-6 and TRBJ2-1, with unresolved D. Germline V gene data show CDR1 as MNHNY and CDR2 as SVGAGI (reference sequence). V gave up 4 bases and J gave up 8 bases, with 12 bases separating them. The CDR3 sequence is 13 residues long. The chain's CDR3 is CASSSRKADEQFF. CDR3 coding DNA: TGTGCCAGCAGTTCAAGAAAGGCGGATGAGCAGTTCTTC.

This clone has only a few counts. The V gene is TRBV18, the J gene TRBJ1-1, with 8 bases aligning to TRBD1. Germline V gives CDR1 KGHSH, CDR2 LQKENI. The CDR3 sequence is 17 residues long. Trimming cost V 6 bases and J 6 bases; bases outside gene matches: 18. The CDR3 DNA is TGTGCCAGCTCCCTTAAAGGGCCGGGACAGGCGTCCCCTGAAGCTTTCTTT. It translates to CASSLKGPGQASPEAFF.

The rearrangement links TRBV19 to TRBJ1-1; TRBD1 agrees at 8 bases. CDR3 size: 14 residues. Germline V gene sequence: CDR1 LNHDA, CDR2 SQIVND (reference sequence). V gave up 7 bases and J gave up 1 base; unmatched junction bases: 5. The CDR3 DNA follows: TGTGCCAGTACCCCAGGGGGCCGGAACACTGAAGCTTTCTTT. Residues: CASTPGGRNTEAFF.

The V gene is TRBV18, the J gene TRBJ2-2, with a tentative D call TRBD2 (6 bases). This CDR3 contains 15 residues. Between the trimmed V and J ends, which lost 6 bases and 1 base, there was a span of 12 bases. Germline V gives CDR1 KGHSH, CDR2 LQKENI. The CDR3: CASSEGAGNTGELFF. The CDR3 bases are TGTGCCAGCTCGGAGGGAGCAGGGAACACCGGGGAGCTGTTTTTT. The entire variable domain, with the rest obtained from reference TRBV18 and TRBJ2-2, is as follows: NAGVMQNPRHLVRRRGQEARLRCSPMKGHSHVYWYRQLPEEGLKFMVYLQKENIIDESGMPKERFSAEFPKEGPSILRIQQVVRGDSAAYFCASSEGAGNTGELFFGEGSRLTVL.

The rearrangement joins TRBV30 to TRBJ1-2; no clear D. CDR3 length equals 13 residues. Germline V gene sequence: CDR1 GTSNPN, CDR2 SVGIG (reference sequence). Trimming pared 1 base from V and 0 bases from J, leaving 6 bases between. CDR3 region: CAWSAGANYGYTF. The DNA for the CDR3 is TGTGCCTGGAGTGCGGGAGCTAACTATGGCTACACCTTC. Based on the CDR3 plus reference TRBV30 and TRBJ1-2, the full variable domain is SQTIHQWPATLVQPVGSPLSLECTVEGTSNPNLYWYRQAAGRGLQLLFYSVGIGQISSEVPQNLSASRPQDRQFILSSKKLLLSDSGFYLCAWSAGANYGYTFGSGTRLTVV.

This chain links TRBV11-2 with TRBJ1-1; possible D gene TRBD1, 6 bases. In germline, CDR1 is SGHAT, CDR2 FQNNGV. V was pared by 5 bases and J by 0 bases, with 16 bases between. The CDR3 length is 16 residues. CDR3 nucleotide sequence: TGTGCCAGCAGCGACCGTACAGGGCCCTTGAACACTGAAGCTTTCTTT. This encodes CASSDRTGPLNTEAFF.

This sequence joins TRBV20-1 and TRBJ2-5; 8 bases agree with TRBD1. Losses at the gene ends were 5 bases for V and 4 bases for J; bases not matched to a gene: 12. CDR3 length equals 15 residues. In germline, CDR1 is DFQATT, CDR2 SNEGSKA (reference sequence). The CDR3 DNA sequence: TGCAGTGCTCGTGGACAGGGATCATCTCGAGAGACCCAGTACTTC. Protein sequence: CSARGQGSSRETQYF.

J is TRBJ2-7 and V is TRBV27, with a weak D call TRBD1 (5 bases). The CDR3 runs to 15 residues. Trimming left V 4 bases short and J 5 bases short, with 18 bases between. From germline, CDR1 is MNHEY and CDR2 SMNVEV (reference sequence). The CDR3 nucleotides read TGTGCCAGCAGTTACGGACACTCGAAGTCCAACGAGCAGTACTTC. Translating gives CASSYGHSKSNEQYF.